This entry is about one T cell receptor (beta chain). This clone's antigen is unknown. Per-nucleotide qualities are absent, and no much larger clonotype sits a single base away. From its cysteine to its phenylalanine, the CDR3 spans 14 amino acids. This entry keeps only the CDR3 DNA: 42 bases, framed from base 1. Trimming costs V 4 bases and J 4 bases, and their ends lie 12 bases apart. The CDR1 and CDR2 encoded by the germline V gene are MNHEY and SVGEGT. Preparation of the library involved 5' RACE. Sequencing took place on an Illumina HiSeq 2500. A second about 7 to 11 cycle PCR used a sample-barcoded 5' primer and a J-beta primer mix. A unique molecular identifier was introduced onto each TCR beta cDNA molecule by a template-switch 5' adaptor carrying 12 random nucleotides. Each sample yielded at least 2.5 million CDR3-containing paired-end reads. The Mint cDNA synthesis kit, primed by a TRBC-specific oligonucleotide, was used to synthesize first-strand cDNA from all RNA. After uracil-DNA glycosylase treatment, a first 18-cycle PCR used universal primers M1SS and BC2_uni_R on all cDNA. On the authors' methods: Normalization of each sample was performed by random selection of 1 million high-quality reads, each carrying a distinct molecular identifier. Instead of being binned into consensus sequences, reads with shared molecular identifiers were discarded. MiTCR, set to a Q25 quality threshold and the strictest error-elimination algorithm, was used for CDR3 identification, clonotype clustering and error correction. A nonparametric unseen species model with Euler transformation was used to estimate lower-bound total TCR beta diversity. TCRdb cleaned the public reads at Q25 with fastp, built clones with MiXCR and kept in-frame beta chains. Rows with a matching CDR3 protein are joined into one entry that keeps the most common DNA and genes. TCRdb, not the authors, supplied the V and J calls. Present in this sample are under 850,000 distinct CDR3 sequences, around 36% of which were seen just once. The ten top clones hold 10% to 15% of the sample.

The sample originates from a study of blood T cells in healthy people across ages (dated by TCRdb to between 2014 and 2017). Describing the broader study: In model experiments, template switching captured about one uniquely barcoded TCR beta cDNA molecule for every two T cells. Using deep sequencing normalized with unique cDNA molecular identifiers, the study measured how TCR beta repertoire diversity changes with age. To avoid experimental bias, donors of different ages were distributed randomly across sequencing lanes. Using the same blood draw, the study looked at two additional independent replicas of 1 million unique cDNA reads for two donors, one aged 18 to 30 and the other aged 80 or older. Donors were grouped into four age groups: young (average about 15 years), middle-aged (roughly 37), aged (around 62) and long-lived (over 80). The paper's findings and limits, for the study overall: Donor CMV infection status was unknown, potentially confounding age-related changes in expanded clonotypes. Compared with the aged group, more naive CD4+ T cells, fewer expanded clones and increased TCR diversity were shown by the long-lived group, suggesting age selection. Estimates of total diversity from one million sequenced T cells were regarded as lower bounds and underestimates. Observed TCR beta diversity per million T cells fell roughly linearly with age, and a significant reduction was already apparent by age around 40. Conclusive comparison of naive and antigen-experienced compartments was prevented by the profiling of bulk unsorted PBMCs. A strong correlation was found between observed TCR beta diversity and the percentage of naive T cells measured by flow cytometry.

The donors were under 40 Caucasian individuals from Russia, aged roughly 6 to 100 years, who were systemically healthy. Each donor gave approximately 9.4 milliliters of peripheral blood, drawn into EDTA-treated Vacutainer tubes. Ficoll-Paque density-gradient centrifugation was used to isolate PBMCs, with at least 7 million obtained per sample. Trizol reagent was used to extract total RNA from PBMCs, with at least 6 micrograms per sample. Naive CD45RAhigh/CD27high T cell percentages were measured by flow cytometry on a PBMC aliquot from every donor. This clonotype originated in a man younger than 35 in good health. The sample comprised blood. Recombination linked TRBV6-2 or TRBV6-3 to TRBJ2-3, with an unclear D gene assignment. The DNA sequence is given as TGTGCCAGCAGTTTACTCCACGGCGCAGATACGCAGTATTTT. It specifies CASSLLHGADTQYF.